One and the same sample provided the 3 T cell receptor beta chains below, sequenced in a study of T-cell memory formation after mild COVID-19. TCRdb re-analysed the 5' RACE reads in MiXCR, keeping a single row per CDR3 protein. The data contain some 150,000 distinct CDR3 sequences, less than 25% of them singletons. The sample consisted of PBMCs or a T cell subset sorted from them (not recorded which). All receptors derive from an adult woman who had mild COVID-19 (a few samples of this study predate the infection). Cell type and time point are not known.

V is TRBV27 and J is TRBJ2-3, with TRBD1 as a possible D gene (6 bases). The V gene's germline CDR1 is MNHEY and CDR2 SMNVEV (reference sequence). The CDR3 loop spans 14 amino acids. The V end lost 5 bases, the J end lost 5 bases, and 14 bases lay between the germline ends. The CDR3 loop is CASSIGTTGDTQYF. The CDR3 DNA reads TGTGCCAGCAGTATCGGGACGACAGGAGATACGCAGTATTTT.

V usage is TRBV5-1 and J usage is TRBJ1-1; D remains ambiguous. Germline V gives CDR1 SGHRS, CDR2 YFSETQ. The CDR3 has 14 amino acids. V lost 7 bases, J lost 3 bases, and 16 bases lay in between. CDR3 bases: TGCGCCAGCTGCAGCGGGCTCTTCGACACTGAAGCTTTCTTT. It yields the protein CASCSGLFDTEAFF.

This clonotype was detected a few times. This chain links TRBV6-6 with TRBJ1-2; possibly TRBD1 for D (5 bases). In germline, CDR1 is MNHNY, CDR2 SVGAGI (reference sequence). The CDR3 totals 18 residues. Deletions cut 2 bases from V and 4 bases from J, with 23 bases between. CDR3 amino acids: CASSYRRTPPAEGYGYTF. DNA for the CDR3: TGTGCCAGCAGTTACCGCCGGACACCACCCGCTGAGGGCTATGGCTACACCTTC.